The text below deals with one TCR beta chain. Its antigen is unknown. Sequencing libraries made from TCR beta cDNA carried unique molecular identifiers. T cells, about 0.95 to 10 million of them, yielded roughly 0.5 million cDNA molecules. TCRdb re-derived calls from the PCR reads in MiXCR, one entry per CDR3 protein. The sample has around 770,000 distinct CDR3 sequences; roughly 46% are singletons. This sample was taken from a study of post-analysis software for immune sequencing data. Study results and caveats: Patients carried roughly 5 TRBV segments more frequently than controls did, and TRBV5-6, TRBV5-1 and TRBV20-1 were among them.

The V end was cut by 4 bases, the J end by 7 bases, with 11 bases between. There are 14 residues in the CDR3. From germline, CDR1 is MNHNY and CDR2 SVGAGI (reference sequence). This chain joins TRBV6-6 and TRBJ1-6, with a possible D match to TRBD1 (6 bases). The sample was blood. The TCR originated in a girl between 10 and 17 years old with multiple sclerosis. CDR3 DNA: TGTGCCAGCAGTTTCCGGGACACCAATTCACCCCTCCACTTT. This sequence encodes CASSFRDTNSPLHF.